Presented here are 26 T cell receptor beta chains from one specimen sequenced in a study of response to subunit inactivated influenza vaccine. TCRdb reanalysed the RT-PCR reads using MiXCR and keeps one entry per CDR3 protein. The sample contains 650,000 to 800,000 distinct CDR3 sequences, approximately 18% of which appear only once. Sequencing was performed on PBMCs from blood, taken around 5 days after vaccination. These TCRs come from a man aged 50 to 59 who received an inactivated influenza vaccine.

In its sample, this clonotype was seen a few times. The CDR3 is CATGGNTEAFF. The CDR3 DNA reads as TGTGCCACAGGGGGGAACACTGAAGCTTTCTTT. V is TRBV2 and J is TRBJ1-1; 7 nucleotides line up with TRBD1. The CDR3 is 11 residues long. J was trimmed by 1 base and V by 10 bases; bases with no gene match: 0. Germline V gene data show CDR1 as SNHLY and CDR2 as FYNNEI.

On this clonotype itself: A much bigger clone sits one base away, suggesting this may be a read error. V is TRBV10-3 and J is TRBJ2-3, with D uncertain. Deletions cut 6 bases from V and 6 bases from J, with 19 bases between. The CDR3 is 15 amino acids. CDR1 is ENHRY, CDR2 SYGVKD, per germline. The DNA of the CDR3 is TGTGCCATCAGGGAATTTGACCTGCACACGGATACGCAGTATTTT. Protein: CAIREFDLHTDTQYF.

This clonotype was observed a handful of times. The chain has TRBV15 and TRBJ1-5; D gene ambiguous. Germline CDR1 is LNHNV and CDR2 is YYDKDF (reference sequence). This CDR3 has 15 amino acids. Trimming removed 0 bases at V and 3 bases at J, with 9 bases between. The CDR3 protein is CATSREDKFNQPQHF. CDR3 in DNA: TGTGCCACCAGCAGAGAAGACAAATTCAATCAGCCCCAGCATTTT.

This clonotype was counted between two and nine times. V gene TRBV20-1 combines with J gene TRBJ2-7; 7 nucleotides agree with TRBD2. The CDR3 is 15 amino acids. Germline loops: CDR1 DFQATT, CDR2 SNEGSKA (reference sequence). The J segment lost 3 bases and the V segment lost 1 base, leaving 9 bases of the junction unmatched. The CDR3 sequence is CSARAGGGIFYEQYF. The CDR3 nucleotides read TGCAGTGCTAGAGCGGGCGGGGGAATCTTCTACGAGCAGTACTTC.

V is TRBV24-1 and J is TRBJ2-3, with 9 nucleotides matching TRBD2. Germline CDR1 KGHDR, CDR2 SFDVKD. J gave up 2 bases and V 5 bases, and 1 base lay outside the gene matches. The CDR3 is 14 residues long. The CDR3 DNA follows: TGTGCCACCAGTGGACTAGCGGACACAGATACGCAGTATTTT. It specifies CATSGLADTDTQYF.

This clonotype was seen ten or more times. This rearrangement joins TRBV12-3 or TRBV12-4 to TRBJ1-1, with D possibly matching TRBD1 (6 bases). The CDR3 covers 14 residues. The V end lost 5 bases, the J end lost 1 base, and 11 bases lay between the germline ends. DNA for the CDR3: TGTGCCAGCAGTCCTCAGACAGGGAACACTGAAGCTTTCTTT. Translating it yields CASSPQTGNTEAFF.

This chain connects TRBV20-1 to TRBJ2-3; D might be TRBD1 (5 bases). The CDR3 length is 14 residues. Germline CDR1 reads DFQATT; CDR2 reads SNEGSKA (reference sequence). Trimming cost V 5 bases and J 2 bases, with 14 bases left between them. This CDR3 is CSAANLGHTDTQYF. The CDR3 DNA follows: TGCAGTGCTGCAAACCTGGGGCACACAGATACGCAGTATTTT.

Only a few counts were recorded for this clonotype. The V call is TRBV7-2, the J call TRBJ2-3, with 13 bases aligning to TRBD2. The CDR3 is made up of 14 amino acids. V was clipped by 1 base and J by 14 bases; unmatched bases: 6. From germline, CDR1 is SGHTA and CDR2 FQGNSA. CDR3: CASSLGLAGGRRYF. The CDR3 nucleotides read TGTGCCAGCAGCTTAGGACTAGCGGGGGGTCGGCGGTATTTT. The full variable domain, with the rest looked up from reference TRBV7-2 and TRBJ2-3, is GAGVSQSPSNKVTEKGKDVELRCDPISGHTALYWYRQSLGQGLEFLIYFQGNSAPDKSGLPSDRFSAERTGGSVSTLTIQRTQQEDSAVYLCASSLGLAGGRRYFGPGTRLTVL.

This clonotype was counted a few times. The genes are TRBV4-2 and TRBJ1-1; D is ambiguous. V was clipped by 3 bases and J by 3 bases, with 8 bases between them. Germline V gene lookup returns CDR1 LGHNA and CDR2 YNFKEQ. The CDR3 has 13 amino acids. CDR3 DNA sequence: TGTGCCAGCAGCCAGCCGTGGGACACTGAAGCTTTCTTT. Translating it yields CASSQPWDTEAFF.

CDR3 DNA sequence: TGCAGTGCAGCTGGCGGGGGGGGATACGAGCAGTACTTC. Its translation is CSAAGGGGYEQYF. The genes are TRBV20-1 and TRBJ2-7, with TRBD2 matching 9 bases. Germline V gene data show CDR1 as DFQATT and CDR2 as SNEGSKA (reference sequence). The V segment lost 6 bases and the J segment 4 bases; nucleotides outside the gene matches: 7. CDR3 size: 13 residues.

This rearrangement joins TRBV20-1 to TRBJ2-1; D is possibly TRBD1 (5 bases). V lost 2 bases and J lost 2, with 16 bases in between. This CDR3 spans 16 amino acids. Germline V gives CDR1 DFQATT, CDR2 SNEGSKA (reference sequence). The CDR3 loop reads CSARNLRARPYNEQFF. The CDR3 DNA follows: TGCAGTGCTAGAAACCTCAGGGCCCGTCCCTACAATGAGCAGTTCTTC.

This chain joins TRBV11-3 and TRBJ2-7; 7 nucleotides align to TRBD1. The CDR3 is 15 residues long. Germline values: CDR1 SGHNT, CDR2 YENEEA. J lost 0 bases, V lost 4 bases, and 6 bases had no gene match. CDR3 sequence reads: CASSWTGKSSYEQYF. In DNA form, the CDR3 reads TGTGCCAGCAGCTGGACAGGCAAAAGCTCCTACGAGCAGTACTTC.

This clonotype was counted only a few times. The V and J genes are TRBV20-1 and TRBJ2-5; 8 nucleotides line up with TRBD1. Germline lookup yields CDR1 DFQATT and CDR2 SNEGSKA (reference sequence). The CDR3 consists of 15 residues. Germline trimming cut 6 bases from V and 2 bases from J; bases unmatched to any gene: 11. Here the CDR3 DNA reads TGCAGTGCAAAAACAGGGGGGCTCCCACAAGAGACCCAGTACTTC. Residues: CSAKTGGLPQETQYF.

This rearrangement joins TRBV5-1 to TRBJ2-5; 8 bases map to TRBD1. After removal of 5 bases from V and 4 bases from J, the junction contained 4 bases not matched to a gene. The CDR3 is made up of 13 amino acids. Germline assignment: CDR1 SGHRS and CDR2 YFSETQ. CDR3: CASRQGGSETQYF. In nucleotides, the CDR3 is TGCGCCAGCAGACAGGGGGGCTCAGAGACCCAGTACTTC.

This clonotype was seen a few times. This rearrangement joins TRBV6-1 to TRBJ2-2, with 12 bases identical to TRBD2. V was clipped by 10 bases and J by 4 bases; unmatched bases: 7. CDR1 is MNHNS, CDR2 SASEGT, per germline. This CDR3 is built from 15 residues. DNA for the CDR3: TGTGCCACCCATCCACTAGCGGGAGGCACCGGGGAGCTGTTTTTT. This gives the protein CATHPLAGGTGELFF.

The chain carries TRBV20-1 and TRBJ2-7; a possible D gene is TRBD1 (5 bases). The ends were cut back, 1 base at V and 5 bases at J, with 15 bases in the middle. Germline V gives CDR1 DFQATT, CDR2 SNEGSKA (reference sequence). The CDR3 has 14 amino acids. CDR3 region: CSARGTLHIDEQYF. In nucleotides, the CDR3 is TGCAGTGCTAGAGGGACACTTCATATCGACGAGCAGTACTTC.

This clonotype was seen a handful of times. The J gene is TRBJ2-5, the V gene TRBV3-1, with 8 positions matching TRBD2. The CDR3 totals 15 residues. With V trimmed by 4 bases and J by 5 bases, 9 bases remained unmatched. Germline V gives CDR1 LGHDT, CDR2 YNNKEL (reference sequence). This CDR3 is CASSPTRTSLETQYF. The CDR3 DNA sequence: TGTGCCAGCAGCCCCACGAGGACTAGCTTGGAGACCCAGTACTTC.

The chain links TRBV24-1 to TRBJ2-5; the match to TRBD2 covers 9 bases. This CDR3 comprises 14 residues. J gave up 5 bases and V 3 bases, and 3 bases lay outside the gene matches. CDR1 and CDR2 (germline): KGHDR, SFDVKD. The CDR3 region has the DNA TGTGCCACCAGTGATCGAACTAGCGGGGAGACCCAGTACTTC. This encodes CATSDRTSGETQYF.

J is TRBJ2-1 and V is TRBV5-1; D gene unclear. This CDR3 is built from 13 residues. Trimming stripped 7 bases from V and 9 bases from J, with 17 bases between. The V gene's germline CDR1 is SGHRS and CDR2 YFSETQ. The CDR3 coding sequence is TGCGCCAGCCAAAGCCCCACTTTTAGTGAGCAGTTCTTC. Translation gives CASQSPTFSEQFF.

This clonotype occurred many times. CDR3 nucleotide sequence: TGTGCCAGCAGCCAAGATGGGGGCCCGACCCAGTACTTC. Protein product: CASSQDGGPTQYF. The chain combines TRBV4-2 with TRBJ2-5, with D possibly matching TRBD1 (6 bases). V dropped 0 bases and J dropped 7 bases, with 9 bases sitting between them. There are 13 residues in the CDR3. Germline lookup yields CDR1 LGHNA and CDR2 YNFKEQ.

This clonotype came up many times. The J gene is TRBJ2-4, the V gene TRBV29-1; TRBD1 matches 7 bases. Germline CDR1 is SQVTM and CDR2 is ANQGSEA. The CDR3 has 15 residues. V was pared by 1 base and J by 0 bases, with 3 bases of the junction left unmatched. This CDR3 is CSVEGRTGAKNIQYF. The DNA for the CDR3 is TGCAGCGTTGAAGGGAGGACAGGAGCCAAAAACATTCAGTACTTC. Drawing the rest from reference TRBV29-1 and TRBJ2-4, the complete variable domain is SAVISQKPSRDICQRGTSLTIQCQVDSQVTMMFWYRQQPGQSLTLIATANQGSEATYESGFVIDKFPISRPNLTFSTLTVSNMSPEDSSIYLCSVEGRTGAKNIQYFGAGTRLSVL.

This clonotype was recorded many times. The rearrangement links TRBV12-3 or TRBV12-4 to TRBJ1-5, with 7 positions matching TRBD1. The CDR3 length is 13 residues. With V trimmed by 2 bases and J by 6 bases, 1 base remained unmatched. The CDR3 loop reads CASSLTGAQPQHF. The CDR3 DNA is TGTGCCAGCAGTTTAACAGGGGCTCAGCCCCAGCATTTT.

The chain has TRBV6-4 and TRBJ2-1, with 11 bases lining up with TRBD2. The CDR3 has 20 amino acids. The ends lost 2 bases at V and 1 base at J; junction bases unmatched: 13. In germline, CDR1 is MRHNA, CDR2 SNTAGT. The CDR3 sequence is CASSDSWLAGGPRSYNEQFF. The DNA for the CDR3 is TGTGCCAGCAGTGACAGTTGGTTAGCGGGAGGGCCGAGGTCCTACAATGAGCAGTTCTTC.

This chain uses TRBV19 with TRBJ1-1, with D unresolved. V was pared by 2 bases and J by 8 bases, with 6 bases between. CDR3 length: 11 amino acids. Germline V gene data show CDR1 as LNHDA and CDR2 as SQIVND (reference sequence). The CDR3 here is CASSIFGEAFF. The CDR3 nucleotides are TGTGCCAGTAGTATATTTGGAGAAGCTTTCTTT.

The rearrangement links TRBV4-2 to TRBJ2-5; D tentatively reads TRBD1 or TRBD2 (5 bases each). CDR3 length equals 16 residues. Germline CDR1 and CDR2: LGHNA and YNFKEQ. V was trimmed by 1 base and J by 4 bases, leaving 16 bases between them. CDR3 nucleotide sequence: TGTGCCAGCAGCCAAGGACGAACCGGGACCACAGAGACCCAGTACTTC. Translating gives CASSQGRTGTTETQYF.

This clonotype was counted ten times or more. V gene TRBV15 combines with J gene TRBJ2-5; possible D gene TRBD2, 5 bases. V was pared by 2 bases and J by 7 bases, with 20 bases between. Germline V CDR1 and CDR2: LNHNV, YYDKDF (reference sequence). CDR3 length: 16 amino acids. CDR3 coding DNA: TGTGCCACCAGCAGACCCCAGCGGAGGAGTCTCGCGACCCAGTACTTC. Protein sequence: CATSRPQRRSLATQYF.